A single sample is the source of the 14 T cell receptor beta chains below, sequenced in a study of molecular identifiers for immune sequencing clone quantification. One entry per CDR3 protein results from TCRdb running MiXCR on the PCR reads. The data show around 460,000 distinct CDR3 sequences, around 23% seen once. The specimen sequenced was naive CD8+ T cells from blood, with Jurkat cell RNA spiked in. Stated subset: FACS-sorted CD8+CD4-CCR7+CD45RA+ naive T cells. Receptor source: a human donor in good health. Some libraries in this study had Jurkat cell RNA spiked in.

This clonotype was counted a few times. The CDR3 loop is CSVLWRRNTEAFF. CDR3 in DNA: TGCAGCGTTTTGTGGCGGAGGAACACTGAAGCTTTCTTT. V and J are TRBV29-1 and TRBJ1-1; D remains ambiguous. The V end was cut by 5 bases, the J end by 1 base, with 11 bases between. This CDR3 region has 13 residues. Germline V gene lookup returns CDR1 SQVTM and CDR2 ANQGSEA.

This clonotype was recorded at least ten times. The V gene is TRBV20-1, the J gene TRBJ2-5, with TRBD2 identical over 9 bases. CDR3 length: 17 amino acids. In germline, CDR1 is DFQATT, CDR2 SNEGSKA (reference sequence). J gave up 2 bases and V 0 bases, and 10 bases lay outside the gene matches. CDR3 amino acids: CSARDDSASGVQETQYF. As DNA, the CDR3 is TGCAGTGCTAGAGATGACTCGGCTAGCGGGGTACAAGAGACCCAGTACTTC.

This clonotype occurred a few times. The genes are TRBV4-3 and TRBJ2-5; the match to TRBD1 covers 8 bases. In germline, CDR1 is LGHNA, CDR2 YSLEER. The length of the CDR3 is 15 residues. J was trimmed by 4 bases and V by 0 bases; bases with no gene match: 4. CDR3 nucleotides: TGCGCCAGCAGCCAAGATCCGGGGACAGGAGAGACCCAGTACTTC. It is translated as CASSQDPGTGETQYF.

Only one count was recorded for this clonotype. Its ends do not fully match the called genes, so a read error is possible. As DNA, the CDR3 is TGTGCCAGCCGCTGGGGGGGGGTCCAAAAGACCCAGTACTTC. This sequence encodes CASRWGGVQKTQYF. The rearrangement joins TRBV28 to TRBJ2-5, with 7 bases aligning to TRBD2. The length of the CDR3 is 14 residues. Germline V gives CDR1 MDHEN, CDR2 SYDVKM.

The CDR3 loop reads CSARKSGTGELFF. The CDR3 DNA sequence: TGCAGTGCTAGGAAGTCGGGCACCGGGGAGCTGTTTTTT. The J gene is TRBJ2-2, the V gene TRBV20-1; D call uncertain. From germline, CDR1 is DFQATT and CDR2 SNEGSKA (reference sequence). This CDR3 is built from 13 residues. V gave up 3 bases and J gave up 4 bases, with 9 bases separating them.

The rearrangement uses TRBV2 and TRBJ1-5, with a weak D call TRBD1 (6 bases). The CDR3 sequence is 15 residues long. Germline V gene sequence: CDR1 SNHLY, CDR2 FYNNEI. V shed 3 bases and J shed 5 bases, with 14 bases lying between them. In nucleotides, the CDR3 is TGTGCCAGCAGTGAGTTTCTGGGGGGCGATCAGCCCCAGCATTTT. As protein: CASSEFLGGDQPQHF.

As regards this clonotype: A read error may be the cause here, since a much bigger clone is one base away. The CDR3: CASRQRLAGDYNEQFF. The CDR3 nucleotides are TGCGCCAGCAGGCAACGCCTAGCGGGGGACTACAATGAGCAGTTCTTC. The V call is TRBV4-1, the J call TRBJ2-1; 10 bases line up with TRBD2. The CDR3 spans 16 residues. V lost 6 bases and J lost 3; bases outside the gene matches: 8. In germline, CDR1 is MGHRA, CDR2 YSYEKL.

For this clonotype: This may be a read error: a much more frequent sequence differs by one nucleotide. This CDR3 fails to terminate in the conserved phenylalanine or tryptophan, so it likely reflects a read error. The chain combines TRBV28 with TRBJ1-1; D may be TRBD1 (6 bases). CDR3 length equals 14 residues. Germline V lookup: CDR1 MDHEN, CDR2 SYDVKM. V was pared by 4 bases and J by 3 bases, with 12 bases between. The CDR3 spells CASSYRGQYTEAFL. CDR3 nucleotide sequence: TGTGCCAGCAGTTACCGAGGACAGTACACTGAAGCTTTCTTA.

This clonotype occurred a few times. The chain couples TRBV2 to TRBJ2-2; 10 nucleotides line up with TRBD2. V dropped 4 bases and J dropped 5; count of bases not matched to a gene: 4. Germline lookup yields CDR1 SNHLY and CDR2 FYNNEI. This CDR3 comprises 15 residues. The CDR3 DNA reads TGTGCCAGCAGTGGGGGACTAGCGTATACCGGGGAGCTGTTTTTT. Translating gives CASSGGLAYTGELFF.

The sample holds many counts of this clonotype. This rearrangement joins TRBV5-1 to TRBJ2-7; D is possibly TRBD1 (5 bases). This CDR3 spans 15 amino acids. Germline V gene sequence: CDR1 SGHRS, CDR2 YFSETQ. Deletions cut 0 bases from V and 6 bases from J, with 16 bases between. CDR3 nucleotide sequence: TGCGCCAGCAGCTTGGGAGCTCAAGGGGCCTTCGAGCAGTACTTC. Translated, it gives CASSLGAQGAFEQYF.

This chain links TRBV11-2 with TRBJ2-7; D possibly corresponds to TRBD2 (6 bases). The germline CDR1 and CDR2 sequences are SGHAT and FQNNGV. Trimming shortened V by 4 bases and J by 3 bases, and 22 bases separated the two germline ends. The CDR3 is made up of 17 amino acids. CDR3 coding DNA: TGTGCCAGCAGCTCATACCCGGCAGGCGGGATTGACTACGAGCAGTACTTC. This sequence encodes CASSSYPAGGIDYEQYF.

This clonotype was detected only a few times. Here the CDR3 reads CASSYGAGPNTEAFF. The CDR3 DNA reads TGTGCCAGCAGTTACGGGGCCGGTCCTAACACTGAAGCTTTCTTT. The gene calls are TRBV6-6 and TRBJ1-1, with D possibly being TRBD1 (5 bases). V lost 2 bases, J lost 2 bases, and 12 bases lay in between. The germline CDR1 and CDR2 sequences are MNHNY and SVGAGI (reference sequence). This CDR3 spans 15 amino acids.

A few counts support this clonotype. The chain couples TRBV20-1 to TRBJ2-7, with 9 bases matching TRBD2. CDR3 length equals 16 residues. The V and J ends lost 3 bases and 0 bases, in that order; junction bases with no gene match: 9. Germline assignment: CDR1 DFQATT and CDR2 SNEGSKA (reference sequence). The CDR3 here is CSASSSGGPSSYEQYF. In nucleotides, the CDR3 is TGCAGTGCTAGTTCCAGCGGGGGGCCCAGCTCCTACGAGCAGTACTTC.

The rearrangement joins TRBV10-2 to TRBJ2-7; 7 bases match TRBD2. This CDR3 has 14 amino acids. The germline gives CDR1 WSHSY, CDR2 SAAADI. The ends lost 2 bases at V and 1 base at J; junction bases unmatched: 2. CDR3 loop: CASSESGVSYEQYF. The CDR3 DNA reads TGCGCCAGCAGTGAGAGCGGGGTATCCTACGAGCAGTACTTC.